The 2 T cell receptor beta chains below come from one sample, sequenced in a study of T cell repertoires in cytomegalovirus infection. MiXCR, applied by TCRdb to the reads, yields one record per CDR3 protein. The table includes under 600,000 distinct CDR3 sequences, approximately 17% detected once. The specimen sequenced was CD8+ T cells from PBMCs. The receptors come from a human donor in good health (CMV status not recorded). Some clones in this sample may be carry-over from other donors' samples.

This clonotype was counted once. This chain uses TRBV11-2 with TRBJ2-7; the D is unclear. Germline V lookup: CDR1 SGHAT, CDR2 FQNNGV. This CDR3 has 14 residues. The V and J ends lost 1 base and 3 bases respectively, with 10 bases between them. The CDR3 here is CASSLATQLYEQYF. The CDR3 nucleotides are TGTGCCAGCAGCTTAGCCACACAACTCTACGAGCAGTACTTC.

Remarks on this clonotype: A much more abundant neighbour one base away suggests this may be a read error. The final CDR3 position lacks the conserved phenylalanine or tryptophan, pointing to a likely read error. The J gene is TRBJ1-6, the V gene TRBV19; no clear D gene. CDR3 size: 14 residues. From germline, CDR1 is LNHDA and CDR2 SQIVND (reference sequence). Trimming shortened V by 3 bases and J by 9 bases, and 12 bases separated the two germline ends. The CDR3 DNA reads TGTGCCAGTAGTATCGGTACACAACGTTCACCCCTCCACTTA. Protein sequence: CASSIGTQRSPLHL.